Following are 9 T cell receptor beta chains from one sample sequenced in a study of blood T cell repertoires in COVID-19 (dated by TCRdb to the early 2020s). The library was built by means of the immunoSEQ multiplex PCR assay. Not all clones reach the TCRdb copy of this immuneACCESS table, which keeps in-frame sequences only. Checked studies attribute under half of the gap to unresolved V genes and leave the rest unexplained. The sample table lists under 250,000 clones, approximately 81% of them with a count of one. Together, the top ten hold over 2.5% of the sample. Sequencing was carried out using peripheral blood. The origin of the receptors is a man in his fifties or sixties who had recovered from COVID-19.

The CDR3 region is CASSRTGTSMYEQYF. The CDR3 DNA is TGTGCCAGCAGCAGGACCGGGACTAGCATGTACGAGCAGTACTTC. The chain combines TRBV28 with TRBJ2-7, with 9 bases matching TRBD2. The CDR3 sequence is 15 residues long. Germline V gene data show CDR1 as MDHEN and CDR2 as SYDVKM. With 6 bases clipped from V and 4 bases from J, the junction kept 10 bases outside the gene matches.

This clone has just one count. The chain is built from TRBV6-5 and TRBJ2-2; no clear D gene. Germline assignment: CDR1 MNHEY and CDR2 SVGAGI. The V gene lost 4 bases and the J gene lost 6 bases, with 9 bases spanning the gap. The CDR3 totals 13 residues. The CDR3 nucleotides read TGTGCCAGCAGTTCTCCGGTCCCCGGGGAGCTGTTTTTT. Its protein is CASSSPVPGELFF.

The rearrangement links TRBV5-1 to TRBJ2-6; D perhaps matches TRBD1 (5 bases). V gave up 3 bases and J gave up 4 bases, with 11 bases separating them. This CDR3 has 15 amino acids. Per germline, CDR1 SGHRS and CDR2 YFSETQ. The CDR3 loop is CASSYTGSGANVLTF. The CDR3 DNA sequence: TGCGCCAGCAGCTATACAGGATCAGGGGCCAACGTCCTGACTTTC. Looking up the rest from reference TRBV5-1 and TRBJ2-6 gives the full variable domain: KAGVTQTPRYLIKTRGQQVTLSCSPISGHRSVSWYQQTPGQGLQFLFEYFSETQRNKGNFPGRFSGRQFSNSRSEMNVSTLELGDSALYLCASSYTGSGANVLTFGAGSRLTVL.

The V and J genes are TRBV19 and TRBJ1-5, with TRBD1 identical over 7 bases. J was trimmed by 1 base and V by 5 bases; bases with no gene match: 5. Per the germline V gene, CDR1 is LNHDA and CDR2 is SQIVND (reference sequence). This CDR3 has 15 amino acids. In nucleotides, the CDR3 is TGTGCCAGTAGTCGCCGGACAGGAAGCAATCAGCCCCAGCATTTT. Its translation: CASSRRTGSNQPQHF.

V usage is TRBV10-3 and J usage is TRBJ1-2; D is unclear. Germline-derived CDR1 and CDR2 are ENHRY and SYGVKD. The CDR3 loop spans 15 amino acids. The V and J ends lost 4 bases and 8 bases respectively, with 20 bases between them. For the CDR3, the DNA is TGTGCCATCAGTGGACAAGATCTCATATCCCAGGGCTACACCTTC. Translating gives CAISGQDLISQGYTF.

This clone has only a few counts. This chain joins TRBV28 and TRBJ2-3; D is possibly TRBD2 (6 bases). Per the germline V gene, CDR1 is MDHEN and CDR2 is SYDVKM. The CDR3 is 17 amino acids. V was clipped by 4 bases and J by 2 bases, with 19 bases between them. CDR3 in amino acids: CASSSPYLLASTDTQYF. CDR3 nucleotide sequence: TGTGCCAGCAGTTCGCCCTACTTACTAGCCTCCACAGATACGCAGTATTTT.

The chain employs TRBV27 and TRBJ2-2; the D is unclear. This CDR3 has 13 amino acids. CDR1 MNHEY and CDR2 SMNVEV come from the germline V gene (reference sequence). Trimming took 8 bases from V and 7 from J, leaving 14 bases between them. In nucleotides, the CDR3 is TGTGCCAGCCCATATATCACTGTCGGGGAGCTGTTTTTT. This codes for CASPYITVGELFF.

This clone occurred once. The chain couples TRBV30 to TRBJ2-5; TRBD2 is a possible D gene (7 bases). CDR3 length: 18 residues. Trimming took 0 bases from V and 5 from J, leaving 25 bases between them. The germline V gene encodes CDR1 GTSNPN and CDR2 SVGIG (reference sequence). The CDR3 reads CAWSVLRLGGRWLETQYF. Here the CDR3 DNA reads TGTGCCTGGAGTGTACTCCGGCTGGGGGGGCGGTGGCTGGAGACCCAGTACTTC. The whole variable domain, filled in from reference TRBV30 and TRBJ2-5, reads SQTIHQWPATLVQPVGSPLSLECTVEGTSNPNLYWYRQAAGRGLQLLFYSVGIGQISSEVPQNLSASRPQDRQFILSSKKLLLSDSGFYLCAWSVLRLGGRWLETQYFGPGTRLLVL.

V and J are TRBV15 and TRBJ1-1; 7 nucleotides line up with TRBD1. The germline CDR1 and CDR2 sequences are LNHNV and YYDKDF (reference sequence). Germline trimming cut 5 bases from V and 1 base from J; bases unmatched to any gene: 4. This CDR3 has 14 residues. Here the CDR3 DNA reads TGTGCCACCAGCGAAAGGACAGGGAACACTGAAGCTTTCTTT. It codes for CATSERTGNTEAFF.